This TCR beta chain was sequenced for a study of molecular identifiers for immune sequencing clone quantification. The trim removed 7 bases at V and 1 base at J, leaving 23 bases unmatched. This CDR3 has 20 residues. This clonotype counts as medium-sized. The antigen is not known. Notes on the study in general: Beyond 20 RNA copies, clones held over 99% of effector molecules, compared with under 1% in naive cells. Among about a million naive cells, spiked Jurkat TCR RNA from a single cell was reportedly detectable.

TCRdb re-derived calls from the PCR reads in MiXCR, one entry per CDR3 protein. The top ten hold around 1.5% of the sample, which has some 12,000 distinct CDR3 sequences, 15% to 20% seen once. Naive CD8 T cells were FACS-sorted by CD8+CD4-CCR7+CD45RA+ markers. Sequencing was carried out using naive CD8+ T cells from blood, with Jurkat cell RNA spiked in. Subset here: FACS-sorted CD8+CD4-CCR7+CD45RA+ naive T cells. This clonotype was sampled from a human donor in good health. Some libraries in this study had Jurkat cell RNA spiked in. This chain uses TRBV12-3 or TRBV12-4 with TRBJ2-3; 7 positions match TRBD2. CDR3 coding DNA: TGTGCCAGCACCGATTATCGTAGGGGAGGGAAAAACGGCTGCACAGATACGCAGTATTTT. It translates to CASTDYRRGGKNGCTDTQYF.